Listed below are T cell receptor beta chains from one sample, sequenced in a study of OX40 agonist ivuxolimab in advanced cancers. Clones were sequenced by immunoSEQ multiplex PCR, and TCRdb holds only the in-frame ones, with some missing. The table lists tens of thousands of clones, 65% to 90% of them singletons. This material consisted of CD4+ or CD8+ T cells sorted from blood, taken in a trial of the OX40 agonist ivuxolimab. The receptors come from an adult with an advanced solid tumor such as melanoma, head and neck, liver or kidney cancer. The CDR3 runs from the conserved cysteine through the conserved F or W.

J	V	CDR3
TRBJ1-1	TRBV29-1	CSVERGQGGAFF
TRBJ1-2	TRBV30	CAWSLGLDGYTF
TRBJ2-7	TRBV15	CATSRDLGWGEQYF
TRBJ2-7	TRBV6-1	CASSEALGPREEQYF
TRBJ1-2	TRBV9	CASSVATEPYGYTF
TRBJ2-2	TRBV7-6	CASSPRDRGRPGELFF
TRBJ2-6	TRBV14	CASSQDESLGGANVLTF
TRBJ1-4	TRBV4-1	CASSPVRMRGEKLFF
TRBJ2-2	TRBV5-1	CASRETQGNGELFF
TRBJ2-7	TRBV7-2	CASSRGYEQYF
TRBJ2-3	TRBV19	CASSISAGQGRSDTQYF
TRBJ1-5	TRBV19	CASSIGVTDSNQPQHF
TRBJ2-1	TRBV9	CASSVAPTHNEQFF
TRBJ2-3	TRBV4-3	CASSQTPFSGRDTQYF
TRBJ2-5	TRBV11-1	CASSSTGKTQYF
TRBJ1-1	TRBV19	CASTPPQGINTEAFF
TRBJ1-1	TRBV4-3	CASSPPGQVNTEAFF
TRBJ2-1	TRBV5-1	CASSLVPPTDSNEQFF
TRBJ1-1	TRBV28	CASSVDRPNTEAFF
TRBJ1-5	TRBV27	CASSMAGGQPQHF
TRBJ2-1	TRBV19	CASSILSGRGVDEQFF
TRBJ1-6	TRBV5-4	CASSLGQGSSPLHF
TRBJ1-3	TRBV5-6	CASSFGRRNTIYF
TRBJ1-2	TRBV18	CASSPQSYSDRFTYTF
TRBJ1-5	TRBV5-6	CASSLGQVGNQPQHF
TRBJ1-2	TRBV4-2	CASSQDGVGGNYGYTF
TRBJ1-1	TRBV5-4	CASSFTGPRGTEAFF